The source of this T cell receptor beta chain is a study of human T cells and chemical hapten exposure (dated by TCRdb to the early 2020s). Study-level background: For sensitization, 2% DPC in acetone was applied to a 2 cm by 2 cm area of upper inner arm skin. Throughout the study period of around 24 weeks, patients also received therapeutic DPC doses to the scalp every week. Patch testing on the upper back used Finn chambers containing 0.01% DPC, with scoring done after 6 days according to International Contact Dermatitis Research Group standards. Alopecia areata with under or over 50% scalp involvement, alopecia totalis and alopecia universalis were represented in the patient cohort, which was mostly female. Libraries were pooled for sequencing, and variation in per-sample TCR yields was attributed mainly to small differences in library volumes within the pool. This study followed changes in the peripheral blood TCR repertoire in vivo during primary and secondary sensitization of alopecia patients to the hapten diphenylcyclopropenone (DPC). Patient blood was sampled pre-sensitization (week 0) and at 2, 6 and about 24 weeks after DPC sensitization. Approximately 28 alopecia patients provided blood for TCR sequencing at one to four time points (pre-sensitization, 2, 6 and 24 weeks).

This specimen's time point label, per the study, means: pre-sensitization, week 0. The treatment or condition label for this specimen denotes: therapeutic diphenylcyclopropenone sensitization with weekly scalp DPC. At each patch-test visit, blood was drawn before the patch test was applied. Eligible patients were aged 18 to 70, diagnosed with alopecia, deemed suitable for DPC therapy, and excluded if pregnant. Total RNA was isolated from unfractionated whole blood collected in Tempus Blood RNA tubes. The library was generated by RACE. The instrument given in TCRdb is NextSeq 500. Library preparation attached unique molecular identifiers to individual cDNA molecules for quantitative, reproducible TCR counting. Each blood RNA sample was used to sequence both TCR alpha and TCR beta chains. For the original study's pipeline: Samples had a median of approximately 96,000 TCRs, with a range from 23,224 to 690,600. V, J and CDR3 annotation of the TCR reads was carried out using the Decombinator software suite. Every sample was subsampled to the same number of TCRs (28,000) for the PS versus PT1 abundance plots. TCRs were defined as expanded if absent before sensitization and observed at least eight times at the 2-week time point. TCRdb reran the public reads through fastp at Q25 and MiXCR, keeping productive beta chains. One record per CDR3 amino acid sequence lists the most common genes and DNA. The V and J calls were not made by the authors but by TCRdb's processing. The table for this sample lists approximately 320,000 distinct CDR3 sequences; about 5% of them were counted only once. The top ten clonotypes cover less than 9% of the sample.

Of note for this clonotype: There is no known antigen for this receptor. It has no much larger one-base neighbor in the sample; base qualities were not kept.

From a lookup of the germline V gene (reference sequence), CDR1 and CDR2 are DFQATT and SNEGSKA. Trimming costs V 3 bases and J 2 bases, and their ends lie 14 bases apart. The cysteine opens and the phenylalanine closes a CDR3 of 15 amino acids. Only the CDR3 portion is preserved as DNA: 45 bases, with reading frame beginning at the first base. Summary of the overall study and its limitations: Alopecia, a presumed autoimmune disease, was present in all patients, so the immune response of the patients might differ from that of healthy individuals. The number of TCRs above 1 in 1000 frequency did not change with DPC sensitization; there was no evidence of global repertoire structure alterations. Compared with pre-sensitization or healthy control sets, expanded TCRs formed significantly more large CDR3 similarity clusters, which is consistent with antigen-driven responses. The number of PT1 expanded TCRs positively correlated with patch test score, significant at thresholds 8, 16 and 32 but not 4. Repeated subsampling changed both the strength of the expansion versus patch-test correlation and the threshold at which that correlation became significant.

The material was whole blood, obtained in connection with sensitization to the hapten diphenylcyclopropenone (DPC). The sequence came from a woman aged 18-29 years with alopecia areata. Some clones in this sample may be carry-over from other donors' samples. The chain uses TRBV20-1 and TRBJ1-3, with the D gene not clear enough to name. CDR3 region: CSASDGTSPGNTIYF. The DNA reads TGCAGTGCTAGCGACGGAACTTCCCCTGGAAACACCATATATTTT.